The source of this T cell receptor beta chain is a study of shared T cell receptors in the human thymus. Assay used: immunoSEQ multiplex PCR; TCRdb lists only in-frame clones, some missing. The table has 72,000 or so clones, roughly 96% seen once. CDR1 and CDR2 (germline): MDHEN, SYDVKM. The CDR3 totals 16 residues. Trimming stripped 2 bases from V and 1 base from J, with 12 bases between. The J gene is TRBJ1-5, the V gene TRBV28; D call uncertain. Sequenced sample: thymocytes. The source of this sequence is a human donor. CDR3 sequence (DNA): TGTGCCAGCAGTTTAATGAGGGCAGAAAGCAATCAGCCCCAGCATTTT. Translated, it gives CASSLMRAESNQPQHF.